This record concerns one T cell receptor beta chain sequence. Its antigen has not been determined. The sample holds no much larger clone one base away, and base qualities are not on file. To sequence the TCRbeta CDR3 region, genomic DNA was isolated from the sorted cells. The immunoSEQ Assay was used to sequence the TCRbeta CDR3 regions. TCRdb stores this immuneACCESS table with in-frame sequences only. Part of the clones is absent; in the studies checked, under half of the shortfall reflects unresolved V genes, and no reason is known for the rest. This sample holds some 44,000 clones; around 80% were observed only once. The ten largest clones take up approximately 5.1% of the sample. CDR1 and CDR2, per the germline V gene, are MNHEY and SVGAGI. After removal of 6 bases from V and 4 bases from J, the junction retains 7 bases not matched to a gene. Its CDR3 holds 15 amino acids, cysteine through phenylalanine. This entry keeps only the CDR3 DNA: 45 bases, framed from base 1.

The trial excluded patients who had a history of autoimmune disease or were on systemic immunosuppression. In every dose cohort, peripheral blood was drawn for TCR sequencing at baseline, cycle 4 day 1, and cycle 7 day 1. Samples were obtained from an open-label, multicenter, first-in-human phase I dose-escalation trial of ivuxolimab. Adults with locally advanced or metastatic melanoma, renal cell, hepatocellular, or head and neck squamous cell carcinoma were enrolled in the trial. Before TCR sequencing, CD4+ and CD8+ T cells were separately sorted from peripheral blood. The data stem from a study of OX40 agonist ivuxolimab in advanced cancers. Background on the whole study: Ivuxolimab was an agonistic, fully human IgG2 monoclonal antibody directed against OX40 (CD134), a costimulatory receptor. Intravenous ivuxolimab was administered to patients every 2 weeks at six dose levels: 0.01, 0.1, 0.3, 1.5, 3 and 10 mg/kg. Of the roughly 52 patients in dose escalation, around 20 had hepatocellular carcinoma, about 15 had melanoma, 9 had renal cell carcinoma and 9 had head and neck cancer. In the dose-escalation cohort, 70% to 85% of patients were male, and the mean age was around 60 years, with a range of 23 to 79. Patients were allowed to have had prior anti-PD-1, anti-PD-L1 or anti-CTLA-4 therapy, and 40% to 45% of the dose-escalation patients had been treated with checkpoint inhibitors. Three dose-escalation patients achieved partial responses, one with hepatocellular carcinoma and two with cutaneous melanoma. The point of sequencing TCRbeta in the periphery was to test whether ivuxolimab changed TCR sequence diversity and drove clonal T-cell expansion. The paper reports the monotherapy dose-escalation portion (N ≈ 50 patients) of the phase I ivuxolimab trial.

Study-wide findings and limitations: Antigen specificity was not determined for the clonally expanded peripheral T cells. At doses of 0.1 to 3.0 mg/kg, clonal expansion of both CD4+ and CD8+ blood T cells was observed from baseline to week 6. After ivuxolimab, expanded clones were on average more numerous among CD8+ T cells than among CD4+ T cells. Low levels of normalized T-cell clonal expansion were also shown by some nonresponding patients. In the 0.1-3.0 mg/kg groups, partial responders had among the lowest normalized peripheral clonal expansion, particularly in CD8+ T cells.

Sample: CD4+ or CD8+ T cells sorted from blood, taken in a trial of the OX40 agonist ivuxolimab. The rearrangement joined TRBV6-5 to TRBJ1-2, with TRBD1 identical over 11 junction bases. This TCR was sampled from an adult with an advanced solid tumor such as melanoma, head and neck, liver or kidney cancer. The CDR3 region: CASRSRTGGFYGYTF. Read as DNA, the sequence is TGTGCCAGCAGATCCCGGACAGGGGGCTTCTATGGCTACACCTTC.